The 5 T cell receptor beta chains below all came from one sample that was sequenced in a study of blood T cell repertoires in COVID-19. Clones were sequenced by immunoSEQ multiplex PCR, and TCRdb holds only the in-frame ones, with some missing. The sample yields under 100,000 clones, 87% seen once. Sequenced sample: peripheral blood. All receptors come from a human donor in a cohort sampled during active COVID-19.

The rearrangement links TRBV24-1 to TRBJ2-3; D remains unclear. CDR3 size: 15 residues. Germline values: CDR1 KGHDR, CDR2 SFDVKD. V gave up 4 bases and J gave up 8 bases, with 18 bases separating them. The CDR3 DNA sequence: TGTGCCACCAGTGAGCGGTTGGTCGGTCACGTTACGCAGTATTTT. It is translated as CATSERLVGHVTQYF.

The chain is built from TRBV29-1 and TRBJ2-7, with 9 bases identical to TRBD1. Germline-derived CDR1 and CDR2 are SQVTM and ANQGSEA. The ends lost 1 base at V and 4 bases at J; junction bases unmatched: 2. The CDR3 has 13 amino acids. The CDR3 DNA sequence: TGCAGCGTTGAAGCGGGACAGGGTTACGAGCAGTACTTC. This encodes CSVEAGQGYEQYF.

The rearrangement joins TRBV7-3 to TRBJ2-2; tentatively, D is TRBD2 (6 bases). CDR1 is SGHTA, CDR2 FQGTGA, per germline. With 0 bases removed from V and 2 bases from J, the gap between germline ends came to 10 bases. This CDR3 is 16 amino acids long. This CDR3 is CASSLTGSGNTGELFF. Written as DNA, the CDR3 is TGTGCCAGCAGCTTAACTGGTAGCGGTAACACCGGGGAGCTGTTTTTT.

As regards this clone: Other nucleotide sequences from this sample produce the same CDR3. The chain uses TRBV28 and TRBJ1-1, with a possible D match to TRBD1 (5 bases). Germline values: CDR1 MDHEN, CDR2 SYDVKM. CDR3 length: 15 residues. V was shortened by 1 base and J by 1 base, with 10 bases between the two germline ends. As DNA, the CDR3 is TGTGCCAGCAGTTTATATGGAGGGGCGAACACTGAAGCTTTCTTT. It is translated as CASSLYGGANTEAFF.

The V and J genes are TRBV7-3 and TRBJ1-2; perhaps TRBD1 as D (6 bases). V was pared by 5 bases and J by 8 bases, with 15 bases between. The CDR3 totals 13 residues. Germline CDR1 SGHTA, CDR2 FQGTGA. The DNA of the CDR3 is TGTGCCAGCAGCCCCTCGACAGGAAGCGGCTACACCTTC. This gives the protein CASSPSTGSGYTF.